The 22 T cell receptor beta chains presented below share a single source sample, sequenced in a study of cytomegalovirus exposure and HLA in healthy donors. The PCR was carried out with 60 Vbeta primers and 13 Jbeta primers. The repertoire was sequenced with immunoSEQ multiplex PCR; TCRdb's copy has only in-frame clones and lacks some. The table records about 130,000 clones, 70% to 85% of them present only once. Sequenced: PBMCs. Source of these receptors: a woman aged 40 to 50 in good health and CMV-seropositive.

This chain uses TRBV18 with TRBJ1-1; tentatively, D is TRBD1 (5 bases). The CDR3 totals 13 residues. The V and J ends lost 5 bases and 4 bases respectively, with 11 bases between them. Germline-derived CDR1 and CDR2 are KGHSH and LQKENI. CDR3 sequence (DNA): TGTGCCAGCTCAGCGACAGTTTCCACTGAAGCTTTCTTT. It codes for CASSATVSTEAFF.

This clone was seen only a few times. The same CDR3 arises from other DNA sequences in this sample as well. This CDR3 is CASSPDRNYGYTF. The CDR3 DNA reads as TGTGCCAGCTCTCCGGACAGGAACTATGGCTACACCTTC. The V gene is TRBV18, the J gene TRBJ1-2; 7 bases line up with TRBD1. V lost 6 bases, J lost 2 bases, and 3 bases stayed unmatched. The CDR3 runs 13 residues. In germline, CDR1 is KGHSH, CDR2 LQKENI.

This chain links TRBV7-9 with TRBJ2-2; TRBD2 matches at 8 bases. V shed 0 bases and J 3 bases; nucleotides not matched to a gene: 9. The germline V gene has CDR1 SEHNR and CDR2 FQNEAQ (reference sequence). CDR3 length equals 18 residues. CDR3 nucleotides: TGTGCCAGCAGCTTAGCGCGGATAGCGGGAATCCACACCGGGGAGCTGTTTTTT. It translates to CASSLARIAGIHTGELFF.

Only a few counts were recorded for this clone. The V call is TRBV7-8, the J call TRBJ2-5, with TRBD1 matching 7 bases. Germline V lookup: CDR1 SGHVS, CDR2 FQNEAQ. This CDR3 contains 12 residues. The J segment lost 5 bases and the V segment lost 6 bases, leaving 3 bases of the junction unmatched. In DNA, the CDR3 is TGTGCCAGCAGAGAGACAGGGGAGACCCAGTACTTC. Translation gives CASRETGETQYF.

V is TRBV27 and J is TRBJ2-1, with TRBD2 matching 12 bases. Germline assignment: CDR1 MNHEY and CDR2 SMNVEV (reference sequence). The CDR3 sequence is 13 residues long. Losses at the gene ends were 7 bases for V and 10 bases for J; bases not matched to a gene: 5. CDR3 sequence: CASNIGTSGEQFF. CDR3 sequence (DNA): TGTGCCAGCAATATTGGGACTAGCGGGGAGCAGTTCTTC.

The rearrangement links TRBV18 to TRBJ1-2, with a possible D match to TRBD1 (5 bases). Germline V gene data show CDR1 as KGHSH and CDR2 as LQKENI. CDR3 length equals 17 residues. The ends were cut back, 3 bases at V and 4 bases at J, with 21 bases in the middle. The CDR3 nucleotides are TGTGCCAGCTCACCCAATGAGGGGCAGGGAGGTGGCTATGGCTACACCTTC. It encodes CASSPNEGQGGGYGYTF.

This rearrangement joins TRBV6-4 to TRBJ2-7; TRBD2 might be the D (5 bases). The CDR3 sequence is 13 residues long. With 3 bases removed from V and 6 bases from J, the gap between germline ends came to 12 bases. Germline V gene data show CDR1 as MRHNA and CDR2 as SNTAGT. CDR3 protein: CASSETGGGEQYF. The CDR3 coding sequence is TGTGCCAGCAGTGAAACGGGCGGAGGCGAGCAGTACTTC.

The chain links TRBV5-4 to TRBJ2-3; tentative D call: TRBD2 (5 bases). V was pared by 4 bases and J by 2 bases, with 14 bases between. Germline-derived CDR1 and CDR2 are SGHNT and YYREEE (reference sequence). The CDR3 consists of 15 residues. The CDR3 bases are TGTGCCAGCAGCCGTGAACTAGAAGCCACAGATACGCAGTATTTT. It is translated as CASSRELEATDTQYF. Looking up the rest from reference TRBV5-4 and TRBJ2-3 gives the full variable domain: ETGVTQSPTHLIKTRGQQVTLRCSSQSGHNTVSWYQQALGQGPQFIFQYYREEENGRGNFPPRFSGLQFPNYSSELNVNALELDDSALYLCASSRELEATDTQYFGPGTRLTVL.

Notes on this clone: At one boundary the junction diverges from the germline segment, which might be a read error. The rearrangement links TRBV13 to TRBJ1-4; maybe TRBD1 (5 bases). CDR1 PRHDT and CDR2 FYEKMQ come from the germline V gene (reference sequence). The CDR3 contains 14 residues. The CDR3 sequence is CASSVRVYQERLFF. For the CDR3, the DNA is TGTGCCAGCAGCGTCAGGGTTTATCAAGAAAGACTGTTTTTT.

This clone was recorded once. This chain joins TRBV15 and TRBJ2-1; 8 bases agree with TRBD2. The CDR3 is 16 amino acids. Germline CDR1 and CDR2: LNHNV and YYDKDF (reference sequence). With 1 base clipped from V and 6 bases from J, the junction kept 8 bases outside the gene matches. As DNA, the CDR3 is TGTGCCACCAGCAGAGCCCGGGCGGGGGGTTTCAATGAGCAGTTCTTC. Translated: CATSRARAGGFNEQFF.

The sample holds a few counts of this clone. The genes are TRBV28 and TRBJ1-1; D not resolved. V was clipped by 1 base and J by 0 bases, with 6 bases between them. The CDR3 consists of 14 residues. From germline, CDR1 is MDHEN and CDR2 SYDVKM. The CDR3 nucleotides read TGTGCCAGCAGTTTATACAGCTTGAACACTGAAGCTTTCTTT. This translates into CASSLYSLNTEAFF. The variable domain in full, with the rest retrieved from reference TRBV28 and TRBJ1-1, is DVKVTQSSRYLVKRTGEKVFLECVQDMDHENMFWYRQDPGLGLRLIYFSYDVKMKEKGDIPEGYSVSREKKERFSLILESASTNQTSMYLCASSLYSLNTEAFFGQGTRLTVV.

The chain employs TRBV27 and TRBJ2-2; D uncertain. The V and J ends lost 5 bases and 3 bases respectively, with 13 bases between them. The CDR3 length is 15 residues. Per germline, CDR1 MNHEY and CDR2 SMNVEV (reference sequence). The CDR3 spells CASSKTFRDTGELFF. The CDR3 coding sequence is TGTGCCAGCAGTAAAACCTTTCGGGACACCGGGGAGCTGTTTTTT.

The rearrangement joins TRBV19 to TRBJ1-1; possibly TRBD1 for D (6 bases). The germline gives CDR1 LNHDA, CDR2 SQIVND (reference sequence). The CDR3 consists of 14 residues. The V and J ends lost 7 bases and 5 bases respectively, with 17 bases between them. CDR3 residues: CASNRGGLGTEAFF. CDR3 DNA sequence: TGTGCCAGTAATAGGGGGGGGCTTGGGACTGAAGCTTTCTTT.

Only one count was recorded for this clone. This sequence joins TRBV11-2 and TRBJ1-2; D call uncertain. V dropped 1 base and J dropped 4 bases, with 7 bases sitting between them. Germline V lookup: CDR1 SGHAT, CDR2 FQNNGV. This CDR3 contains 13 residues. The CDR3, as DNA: TGTGCCAGCAGCTTAGGAGAAAGCTATGGCTACACCTTC. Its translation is CASSLGESYGYTF.

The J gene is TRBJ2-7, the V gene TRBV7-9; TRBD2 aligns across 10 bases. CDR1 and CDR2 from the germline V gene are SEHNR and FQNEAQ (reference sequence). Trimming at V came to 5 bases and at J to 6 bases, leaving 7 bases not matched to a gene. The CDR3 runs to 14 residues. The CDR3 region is CASSPLAGVAEQYF. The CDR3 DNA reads TGTGCCAGCAGCCCCCTAGCGGGAGTAGCCGAGCAGTACTTC.

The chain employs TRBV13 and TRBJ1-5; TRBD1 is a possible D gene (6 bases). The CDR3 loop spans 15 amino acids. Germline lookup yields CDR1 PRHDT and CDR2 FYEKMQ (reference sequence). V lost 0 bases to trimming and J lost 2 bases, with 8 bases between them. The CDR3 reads CASSLGGAGNQPQHF. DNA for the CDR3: TGTGCCAGCAGCTTAGGGGGGGCAGGCAATCAGCCCCAGCATTTT.

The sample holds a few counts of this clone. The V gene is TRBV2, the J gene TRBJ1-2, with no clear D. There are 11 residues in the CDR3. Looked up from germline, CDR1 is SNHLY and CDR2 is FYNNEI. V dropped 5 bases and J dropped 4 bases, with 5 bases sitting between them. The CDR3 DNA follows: TGTGCCAGCAGTCCCAGCTATGGCTACACCTTC. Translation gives CASSPSYGYTF.

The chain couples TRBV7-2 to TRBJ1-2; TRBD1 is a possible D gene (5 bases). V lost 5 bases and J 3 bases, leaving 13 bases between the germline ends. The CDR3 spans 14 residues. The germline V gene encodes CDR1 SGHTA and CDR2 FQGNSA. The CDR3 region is CASSPGDSYYGYTF. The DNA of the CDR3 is TGTGCCAGCAGCCCAGGAGACAGCTACTATGGCTACACCTTC.

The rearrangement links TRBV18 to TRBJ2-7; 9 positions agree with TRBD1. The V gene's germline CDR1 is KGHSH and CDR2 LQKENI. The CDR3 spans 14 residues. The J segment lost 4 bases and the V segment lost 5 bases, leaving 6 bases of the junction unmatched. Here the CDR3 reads CASSWKQGAYEQYF. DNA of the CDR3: TGTGCCAGCTCATGGAAACAGGGGGCTTACGAGCAGTACTTC.

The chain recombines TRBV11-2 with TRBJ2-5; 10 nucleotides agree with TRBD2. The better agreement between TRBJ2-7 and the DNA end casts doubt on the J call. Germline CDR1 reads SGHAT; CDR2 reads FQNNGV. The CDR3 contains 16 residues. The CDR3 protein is CASSPSSGTSAYEQYF. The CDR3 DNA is TGTGCCAGCAGCCCTTCCTCCGGGACTAGCGCTTACGAGCAGTACTTC.

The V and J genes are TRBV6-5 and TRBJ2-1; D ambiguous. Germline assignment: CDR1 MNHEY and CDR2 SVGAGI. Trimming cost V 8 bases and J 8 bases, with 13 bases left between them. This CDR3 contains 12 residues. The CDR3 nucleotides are TGTGCCAGCCTGGCGGCTCCGGATGAGCAGTTCTTC. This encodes CASLAAPDEQFF.

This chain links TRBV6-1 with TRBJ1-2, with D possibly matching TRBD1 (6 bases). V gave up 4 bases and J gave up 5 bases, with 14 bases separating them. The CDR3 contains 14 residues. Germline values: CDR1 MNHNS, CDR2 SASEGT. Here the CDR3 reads CASSVAGTQYGYTF. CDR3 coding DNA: TGTGCCAGCAGTGTTGCCGGGACACAATATGGCTACACCTTC.